Each of the 13 T cell receptor beta chains below was sequenced from the same sample in a study of blood T cell repertoires in COVID-19. TCRdb's copy holds only in-frame clones and misses some; the assay was immunoSEQ multiplex PCR. The table has 350,000 or so clones, around 88% seen once; the top ten hold around 1.6%. Sequenced input: peripheral blood. Receptors originate from a woman aged 30 to 39 with COVID-19, enrolled during active disease.

The rearrangement uses TRBV10-3 and TRBJ2-5; D call uncertain. This CDR3 has 14 residues. Germline values: CDR1 ENHRY, CDR2 SYGVKD. V lost 1 base, J lost 1 base, and 7 bases lay in between. CDR3 bases: TGTGCCATCAGTGAGTTCGAAGCCCAAGAGACCCAGTACTTC. It is translated as CAISEFEAQETQYF.

The chain carries TRBV14 and TRBJ2-6, with D possibly TRBD1 on 6 matching bases. V dropped 1 base and J dropped 0 bases, with 10 bases sitting between them. Per germline, CDR1 SGHDN and CDR2 FVKESK. The CDR3 is made up of 17 amino acids. Here the CDR3 reads CASSQGGRISGANVLTF. In nucleotides, the CDR3 is TGTGCCAGCAGCCAAGGGGGGCGTATCTCTGGGGCCAACGTCCTGACTTTC.

The V and J genes are TRBV4-1 and TRBJ2-1; TRBD1 matches at 9 bases. The V segment lost 4 bases and the J segment 3 bases; nucleotides outside the gene matches: 10. Germline V CDR1 and CDR2: MGHRA, YSYEKL. This CDR3 spans 17 amino acids. The CDR3 is CASSRNIQGAFYNEQFF. CDR3 in DNA: TGCGCCAGCAGCCGGAACATACAGGGGGCCTTCTACAATGAGCAGTTCTTC.

This chain links TRBV12-5 with TRBJ2-2; D is unclear. Looked up from germline, CDR1 is LGHNT and CDR2 is FRNRAP. V lost 2 bases and J 1 base, leaving 8 bases between the germline ends. The CDR3 is made up of 15 amino acids. CDR3: CASGLRSWNTGELFF. In nucleotides, the CDR3 is TGTGCTAGTGGTTTGCGTAGTTGGAACACCGGGGAGCTGTTTTTT.

The chain combines TRBV3-1 (or the pseudogene TRBV3-2) with TRBJ1-1; a weak D match, TRBD1 (6 bases). Germline assignment: CDR1 LGHDT and CDR2 YNNKEL (reference sequence). The CDR3 sequence is 14 residues long. V lost 4 bases, J lost 5 bases, and 14 bases lay in between. The CDR3 DNA reads as TGTGCCAGCAGCCGTGCTTTGGGACAAACTGAAGCTTTCTTT. Protein product: CASSRALGQTEAFF.

This chain links TRBV9 with TRBJ2-5; a possible D gene is TRBD2 (7 bases). Germline V gene sequence: CDR1 SGDLS, CDR2 YYNGEE. This CDR3 is 14 amino acids long. V was pared by 0 bases and J by 4 bases, with 10 bases between. CDR3 coding DNA: TGTGCCAGCAGCGTAGGGGGGGGCCTAGAGACCCAGTACTTC. It is translated as CASSVGGGLETQYF. Supplemented by reference TRBV9 and TRBJ2-5, the full variable domain reads DSGVTQTPKHLITATGQRVTLRCSPRSGDLSVYWYQQSLDQGLQFLIQYYNGEERAKGNILERFSAQQFPDLHSELNLSSLELGDSALYFCASSVGGGLETQYFGPGTRLLVL.

The rearrangement joins TRBV29-1 to TRBJ1-2, with 7 bases that match TRBD1. The CDR3 is 14 residues long. J was trimmed by 6 bases and V by 3 bases; bases with no gene match: 10. The germline gives CDR1 SQVTM, CDR2 ANQGSEA. The CDR3 here is CSVDKVARGDGYTF. The DNA of the CDR3 is TGCAGCGTTGATAAGGTGGCCAGGGGGGATGGCTACACCTTC. Complete variable domain (other parts from reference TRBV29-1 and TRBJ1-2): SAVISQKPSRDICQRGTSLTIQCQVDSQVTMMFWYRQQPGQSLTLIATANQGSEATYESGFVIDKFPISRPNLTFSTLTVSNMSPEDSSIYLCSVDKVARGDGYTFGSGTRLTVV.

The chain carries TRBV7-9 and TRBJ2-5; 7 nucleotides line up with TRBD1. Germline lookup yields CDR1 SEHNR and CDR2 FQNEAQ (reference sequence). With 5 bases clipped from V and 1 base from J, the junction kept 7 bases outside the gene matches. The CDR3 runs 15 residues. CDR3 loop: CASSTDRRSQETQYF. CDR3 nucleotides: TGTGCCAGCAGCACGGACAGGAGATCCCAAGAGACCCAGTACTTC.

The V gene is TRBV5-4, the J gene TRBJ1-6; the match to TRBD1 covers 11 bases. The CDR3 sequence is 16 residues long. Germline V lookup: CDR1 SGHNT, CDR2 YYREEE (reference sequence). The V gene end was trimmed by 7 bases and the J gene end by 8 bases; junction bases not matched to a gene: 11. The CDR3 is CASGSGTGGYDSPLHF. The DNA for the CDR3 is TGTGCCAGCGGATCCGGGACAGGGGGTTATGATTCACCCCTCCACTTT.

The chain combines TRBV7-8 with TRBJ2-1, with D unclear. CDR1 and CDR2 from the germline V gene are SGHVS and FQNEAQ. Trimming removed 3 bases at V and 5 bases at J, with 8 bases between. There are 13 residues in the CDR3. The CDR3 nucleotides read TGTGCCAGCAGCTTGACCGAGGACAATGAGCAGTTCTTC. It is translated as CASSLTEDNEQFF.

The J gene is TRBJ2-3, the V gene TRBV4-1; D is uncertain. The V and J ends lost 0 bases and 2 bases respectively, with 9 bases between them. Germline V gives CDR1 MGHRA, CDR2 YSYEKL. The CDR3 is 15 amino acids. The CDR3 spells CASSQEAGITDTQYF. CDR3 nucleotide sequence: TGCGCCAGCAGCCAAGAAGCAGGAATCACAGATACGCAGTATTTT.

The chain has TRBV4-1 and TRBJ1-1, with TRBD1 as a possible D gene (6 bases). CDR1 MGHRA and CDR2 YSYEKL come from the germline V gene. This CDR3 has 14 residues. V was cut by 4 bases and J by 1 base, with 10 bases left in between. CDR3 DNA sequence: TGCGCCAGCAGCCGGGACACAGGGAACACTGAAGCTTTCTTT. Its protein is CASSRDTGNTEAFF.

This chain connects TRBV11-2 to TRBJ2-2, with D tentatively TRBD1 (5 bases). This CDR3 spans 14 amino acids. CDR1 is SGHAT, CDR2 FQNNGV, per germline. V was cut by 5 bases and J by 5 bases, with 12 bases left in between. In nucleotides, the CDR3 is TGTGCCAGCAGCCCCAGCAGGGATACCGGGGAGCTGTTTTTT. It specifies CASSPSRDTGELFF.